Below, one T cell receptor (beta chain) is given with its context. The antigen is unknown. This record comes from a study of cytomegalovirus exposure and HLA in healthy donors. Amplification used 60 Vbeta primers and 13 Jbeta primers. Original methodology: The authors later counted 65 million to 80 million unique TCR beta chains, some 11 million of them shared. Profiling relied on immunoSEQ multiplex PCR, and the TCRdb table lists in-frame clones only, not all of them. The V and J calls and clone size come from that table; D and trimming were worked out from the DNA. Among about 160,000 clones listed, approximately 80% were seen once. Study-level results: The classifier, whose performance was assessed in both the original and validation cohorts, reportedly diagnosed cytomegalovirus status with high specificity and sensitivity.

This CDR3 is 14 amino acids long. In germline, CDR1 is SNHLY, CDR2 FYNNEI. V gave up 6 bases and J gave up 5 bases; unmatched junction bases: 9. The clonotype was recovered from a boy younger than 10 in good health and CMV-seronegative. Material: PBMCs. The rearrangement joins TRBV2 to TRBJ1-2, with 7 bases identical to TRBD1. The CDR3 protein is CASRPGQARYGYTF. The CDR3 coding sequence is TGTGCCAGCAGACCAGGACAGGCCCGATATGGCTACACCTTC.